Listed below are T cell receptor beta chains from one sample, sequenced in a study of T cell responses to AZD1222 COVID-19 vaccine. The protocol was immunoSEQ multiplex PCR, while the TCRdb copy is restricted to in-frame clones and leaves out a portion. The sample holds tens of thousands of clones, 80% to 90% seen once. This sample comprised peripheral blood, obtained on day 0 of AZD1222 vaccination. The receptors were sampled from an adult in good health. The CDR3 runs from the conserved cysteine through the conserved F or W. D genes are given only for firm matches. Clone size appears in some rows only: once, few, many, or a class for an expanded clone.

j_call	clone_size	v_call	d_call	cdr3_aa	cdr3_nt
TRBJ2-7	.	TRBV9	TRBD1	CASSPRPGTGSYEQYF	TGTGCCAGCAGCCCACGTCCCGGGACAGGGTCCTACGAGCAGTACTTC
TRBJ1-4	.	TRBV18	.	CASSPQGNSANEKLFF	TGTGCCAGCTCACCACAAGGGAATTCAGCTAATGAAAAACTGTTTTTT
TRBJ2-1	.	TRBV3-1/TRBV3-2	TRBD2	CASSQVRTSGSQEQFF	TGTGCCAGCAGCCAAGTTAGGACTAGCGGGAGCCAGGAGCAGTTCTTC
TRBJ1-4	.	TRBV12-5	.	CASGLWIGGEKLFF	TGTGCTAGTGGTTTGTGGATTGGAGGTGAAAAACTGTTTTTT
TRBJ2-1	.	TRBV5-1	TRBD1	CASSLATGESYNEQFF	TGCGCCAGCAGCTTGGCTACAGGGGAATCCTACAATGAGCAGTTCTTC
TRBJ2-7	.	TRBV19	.	CASSGLGLWEQYF	TGTGCCAGTAGCGGACTCGGTTTGTGGGAGCAGTACTTC
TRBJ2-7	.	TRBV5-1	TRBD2	CASSPSGRGNYEQYF	TGCGCCAGCAGCCCGAGCGGGAGGGGTAACTACGAGCAGTACTTC
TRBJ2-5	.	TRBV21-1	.	CATGRGDGQETQYF	TGTGCCACCGGTCGAGGGGACGGACAAGAGACCCAGTACTTC
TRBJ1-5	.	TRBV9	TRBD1	CASSSRAGGEQPQHF	TGTGCCAGCAGCTCCCGCGCAGGGGGGGAACAGCCCCAGCATTTT
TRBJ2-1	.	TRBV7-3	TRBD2	CASSLTGLAGGTSYNEQFF	TGTGCCAGCAGCTTAACTGGTCTAGCGGGCGGAACTAGCTACAATGAGCAGTTCTTC
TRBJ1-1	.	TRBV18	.	CASSGQRNTEAFF	TGTGCCAGCTCAGGACAGAGGAACACTGAAGCTTTCTTT
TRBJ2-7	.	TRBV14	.	CASSQDRYFHEQYF	TGTGCCAGCAGCCAAGACAGGTATTTCCACGAGCAGTACTTC
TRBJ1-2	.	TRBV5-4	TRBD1	CASSSTGGSYGYTF	TGTGCCAGCAGCTCGACAGGGGGCAGCTATGGCTACACCTTC
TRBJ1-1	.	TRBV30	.	CAWSGGWGTEAFF	TGTGCCTGGAGTGGGGGGTGGGGCACTGAAGCTTTCTTT
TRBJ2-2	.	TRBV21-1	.	CASSTTGTSGSPPGELFF	TGTGCCAGCAGCACTACCGGGACTAGCGGGAGCCCCCCCGGGGAGCTGTTTTTT
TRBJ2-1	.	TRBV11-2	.	CASSEGGRAYNEQFF	TGTGCCAGCAGCGAAGGGGGGAGGGCCTACAATGAGCAGTTCTTC
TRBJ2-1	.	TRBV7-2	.	CASSLKMGQVAGEQFF	TGTGCCAGCAGCTTAAAAATGGGGCAGGTAGCCGGTGAGCAGTTCTTC
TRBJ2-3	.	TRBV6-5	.	CASSYNPRGSDTQYF	TGTGCCAGCAGTTACAACCCCAGGGGATCAGATACGCAGTATTTT
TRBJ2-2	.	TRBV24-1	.	CATSGGGSHTGELFF	TGTGCCACCAGTGGAGGGGGTAGTCACACCGGGGAGCTGTTTTTT
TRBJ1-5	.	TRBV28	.	CASSIRVTLGSNQPQHF	TGTGCCAGCAGTATAAGGGTGACCCTGGGGAGCAATCAGCCCCAGCATTTT
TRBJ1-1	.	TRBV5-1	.	CASSFNGQPGTEAFF	TGCGCCAGCAGCTTCAACGGACAGCCGGGCACTGAAGCTTTCTTT
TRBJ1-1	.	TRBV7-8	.	CASSLARVEAFF	TGTGCCAGCAGCCTAGCTAGGGTTGAAGCTTTCTTT
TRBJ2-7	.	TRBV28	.	CASSLPRTVRGLWSYEQYF	TGTGCCAGCAGTTTACCGCGGACGGTCCGGGGGCTTTGGTCCTACGAGCAGTACTTC
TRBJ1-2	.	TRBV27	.	CASSPTGTSTAGYTF	TGTGCCAGCAGTCCCACCGGGACCTCAACGGCTGGCTACACCTTC
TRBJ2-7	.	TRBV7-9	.	CASSSDSAEQYF	TGTGCCAGCAGCTCCGACTCAGCAGAGCAGTACTTC
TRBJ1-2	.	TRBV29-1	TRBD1	CSVETGTGYGYTF	TGCAGCGTTGAAACTGGGACAGGCTATGGCTACACCTTC
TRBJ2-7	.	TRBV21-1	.	CASSTQRDRTYEQYF	TGTGCCAGCAGCACACAGCGGGACCGGACCTACGAGCAGTACTTC
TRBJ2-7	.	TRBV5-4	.	CASSLAGESREQYF	TGTGCCAGCAGCTTGGCAGGGGAGAGTCGCGAGCAGTACTTC
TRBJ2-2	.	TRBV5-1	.	CASSLGQFNTGELFF	TGCGCCAGCAGCTTGGGACAGTTCAACACCGGGGAGCTGTTTTTT
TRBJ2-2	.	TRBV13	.	CASSFAGELFF	TGTGCCAGCAGCTTTGCCGGGGAGCTGTTTTTT
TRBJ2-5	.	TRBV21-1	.	CASSKGGQQETQYF	TGTGCCAGCAGCAAAGGAGGACAGCAAGAGACCCAGTACTTC
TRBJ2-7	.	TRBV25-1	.	CASSEQGGGRLWVEQYF	TGTGCCAGCAGTGAGCAGGGGGGAGGGAGATTGTGGGTCGAGCAGTACTTC
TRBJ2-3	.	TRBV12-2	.	CASRSARQGEFADTQYF	TGTGCAAGTCGCTCCGCCCGACAGGGTGAATTTGCAGATACGCAGTATTTT
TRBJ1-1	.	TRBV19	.	CASSARLRGDTEAFF	TGTGCCAGTAGTGCCCGTCTGCGGGGGGACACTGAAGCTTTCTTT
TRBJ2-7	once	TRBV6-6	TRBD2	CASTRAGAPYEQYF	TGTGCCAGCACCCGAGCGGGAGCCCCCTACGAGCAGTACTTC
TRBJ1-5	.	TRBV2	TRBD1	CASSGDRVGINQPQHF	TGTGCCAGCAGCGGGGACAGGGTTGGGATAAATCAGCCCCAGCATTTT
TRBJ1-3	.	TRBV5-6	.	CASSLAPASSGNTIYF	TGTGCCAGCAGCTTGGCCCCAGCGAGCTCTGGAAACACCATATATTTT
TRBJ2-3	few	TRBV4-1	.	CASSYSYGDPDTQYF	TGCGCCAGCAGTTATTCTTACGGGGACCCAGATACGCAGTATTTT
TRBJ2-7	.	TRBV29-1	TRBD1	CSVEGQAGLSSYEQYF	TGCAGCGTCGAGGGACAGGCCGGTTTGAGCTCCTACGAGCAGTACTTC
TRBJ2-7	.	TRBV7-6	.	CASSQGAGTEQYF	TGTGCCAGCAGTCAAGGGGCCGGGACCGAGCAGTACTTC
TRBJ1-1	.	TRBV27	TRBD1	CATWTDRRAFF	TGTGCCACCTGGACGGACAGGAGAGCTTTCTTT
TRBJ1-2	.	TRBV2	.	CAGRGRGGYGYTF	TGTGCCGGGCGAGGGAGGGGCGGCTATGGCTACACCTTC
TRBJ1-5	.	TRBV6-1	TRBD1	CASSESVYRGRQPQHF	TGTGCCAGCAGTGAATCTGTTTACAGGGGGCGACAGCCCCAGCATTTT
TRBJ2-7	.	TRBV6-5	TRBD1	CASSHRDRFYEQYF	TGTGCCAGCAGTCACCGGGACAGGTTCTACGAGCAGTACTTC
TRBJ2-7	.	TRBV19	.	CASSPSHKDSSYEQYF	TGTGCCAGTAGTCCCTCTCACAAAGACAGTTCGTACGAGCAGTACTTC
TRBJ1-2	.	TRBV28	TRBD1	CASSRGRTGPTF	TGTGCCAGCAGTAGGGGGAGGACAGGGCCCACCTTC
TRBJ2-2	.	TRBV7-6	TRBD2	CASSLGLAGPGELFF	TGTGCCAGCAGCTTAGGACTAGCGGGACCCGGGGAGCTGTTTTTT
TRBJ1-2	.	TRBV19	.	CASNFRERYYGYTF	TGTGCCAGTAATTTCCGGGAACGATACTATGGCTACACCTTC
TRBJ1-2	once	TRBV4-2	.	CASSQENYGYTF	TGTGCCAGCAGCCAAGAAAACTATGGCTACACCTTC
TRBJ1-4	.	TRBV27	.	CASSFQGGEKLFF	TGTGCCAGCAGTTTTCAGGGAGGCGAAAAACTGTTTTTT
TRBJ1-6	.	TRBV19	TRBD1	CASSTGQGTYNSPLHF	TGTGCCAGTAGTACCGGACAGGGGACCTATAATTCACCCCTCCACTTT
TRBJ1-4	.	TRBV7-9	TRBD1	CASSPEKVGQKNEKLFF	TGTGCCAGCAGCCCCGAAAAAGTGGGACAGAAGAATGAAAAACTGTTTTTT
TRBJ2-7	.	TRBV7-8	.	CASSLGGTYEQYF	TGTGCCAGCAGCCTAGGAGGGACCTACGAGCAGTACTTC
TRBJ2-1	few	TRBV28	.	CASSPGGGEQFF	TGTGCCAGCAGCCCAGGAGGGGGTGAGCAGTTCTTC
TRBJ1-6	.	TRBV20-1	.	CSASLDRINSPLHF	TGCAGTGCTAGTCTCGACAGGATTAATTCACCCCTCCACTTT